The rows below give T cell receptor beta chains drawn from one sample of a study of chemoradiotherapy in HPV16-positive cancers. Generated by immunoSEQ multiplex PCR, the TCRdb table keeps only in-frame clones and is missing some. This repertoire shows around 30,000 clones, 92% found once; its top ten account for roughly 3.4%. The sequenced sample was blood, obtained from a patient who underwent chemoradiotherapy. Receptors were obtained from a human donor with HPV-associated anogenital cancer. Both conserved end residues are part of each CDR3. D genes are given only for firm matches. Only some rows state a clone size, as once, few, many or a class for expanded clones.

V gene,D gene,clone size,J gene,CDR3 protein,CDR3 DNA
TRBV28,NA,NA,TRBJ2-7,CASSTSGLMSGQYF,TGTGCCAGCAGTACATCGGGACTGATGAGCGGGCAGTACTTC
TRBV6-5,NA,NA,TRBJ2-7,CASSYSSGGAYEQYF,TGTGCCAGCAGTTACTCGTCTGGGGGCGCGTACGAGCAGTACTTC
TRBV5-1,NA,NA,TRBJ2-3,CASSPLTAPGTDTQYF,TGCGCCAGCAGCCCGCTTACTGCCCCTGGCACAGATACGCAGTATTTT
TRBV6-5,NA,NA,TRBJ1-2,CASSYSGRRGSGYTF,TGTGCCAGCAGTTACTCGGGACGGAGAGGTAGCGGCTACACCTTC
TRBV5-1,TRBD2,NA,TRBJ2-1,CASSGTSGGTVEQFF,TGCGCCAGCAGCGGCACTAGCGGGGGGACCGTTGAGCAGTTCTTC
TRBV6-5,NA,NA,TRBJ1-2,CASSYGDSYTF,TGTGCCAGCAGTTACGGGGACAGCTACACCTTC
TRBV29-1,NA,NA,TRBJ1-5,CSVVSAGQPQHF,TGCAGCGTTGTTAGCGCCGGTCAGCCCCAGCATTTT
TRBV7-2,NA,NA,TRBJ2-3,CASSPRPRYKSSTDTQYF,TGTGCCAGCAGCCCCAGACCACGGTACAAATCTAGCACAGATACGCAGTATTTT
TRBV5-6,NA,NA,TRBJ2-3,CASSTGRYRTDTQYF,TGTGCCAGCAGCACAGGACGATATCGCACAGATACGCAGTATTTT
TRBV19,NA,NA,TRBJ1-5,CASRVFAGVYSNQPQHF,TGTGCCAGTAGAGTATTTGCAGGGGTTTATAGCAATCAGCCCCAGCATTTT
TRBV5-6,TRBD1,NA,TRBJ1-2,CASSVTGNYGYTF,TGTGCCAGCAGCGTGACAGGGAACTATGGCTACACCTTC
TRBV25-1,NA,NA,TRBJ2-7,CASMEGFSYEQYF,TGTGCCAGCATGGAAGGGTTTTCCTACGAGCAGTACTTC
TRBV6-5,NA,NA,TRBJ1-2,CATNINQGRDGYTF,TGTGCCACCAATATTAACCAGGGCCGGGATGGCTACACCTTC
TRBV5-1,NA,NA,TRBJ1-3,CASSSDSGNTIYF,TGCGCCAGCAGTTCGGACTCTGGAAACACCATATATTTT
TRBV12-5,NA,NA,TRBJ1-1,CASGPQWEAFF,TGTGCTAGTGGCCCCCAGTGGGAAGCTTTCTTT
TRBV4-1,NA,NA,TRBJ1-4,CASSQDWFVIEKLFF,TGCGCCAGCAGCCAAGATTGGTTTGTGATTGAAAAACTGTTTTTT
TRBV11-2,NA,NA,TRBJ1-3,CASSRPGAGNTIYF,TGTGCCAGCAGCCGCCCGGGGGCTGGAAACACCATATATTTT
TRBV18,NA,NA,TRBJ1-1,CASSPREGGVAEAFF,TGTGCCAGCTCACCACGGGAAGGGGGAGTCGCTGAAGCTTTCTTT
TRBV6-5,NA,NA,TRBJ2-1,CASSYSISSYNEQFF,TGTGCCAGCAGTTACTCGATAAGCAGCTACAATGAGCAGTTCTTC
TRBV7-2,NA,few,TRBJ2-5,CASSRLGRAGPLETQYF,TGTGCCAGCAGCAGACTGGGTCGTGCGGGACCCCTGGAGACCCAGTACTTC
TRBV5-1,TRBD1,NA,TRBJ2-2,CASSPMPGQSTGELFF,TGCGCCAGCAGCCCGATGCCGGGACAGAGCACCGGGGAGCTGTTTTTT
TRBV11-2,TRBD1,NA,TRBJ1-2,CASSLKDREDGYTF,TGTGCCAGCAGCTTAAAGGACAGGGAGGATGGCTACACCTTC